The 10 T cell receptor beta chains listed next were all sequenced from one sample in a study of T cells in localized non-small cell lung cancer. The table came from immunoSEQ multiplex PCR; TCRdb's copy has only in-frame clones and leaves some out. The repertoire includes over a thousand clones, nearly 35% of them detected once, and 15% to 20% sits in the top ten. This specimen consisted of lung tumor tissue, obtained before any cancer treatment. The receptors come from a male donor aged 60 or over with stage I squamous cell lung carcinoma.

By frequency in the sample, this clone is medium-sized (0.01 to 0.1%). The chain couples TRBV11-3 to TRBJ2-7; 9 positions match TRBD2. This CDR3 contains 16 residues. Germline CDR1 and CDR2: SGHNT and YENEEA. Trimming took 5 bases from V and 2 from J; bases not matched to a gene: 10. The CDR3 region is CASSRSGGGRAYEQYF. For the CDR3, the DNA is TGTGCCAGCAGCCGTAGTGGTGGCGGGAGGGCCTACGAGCAGTACTTC.

This clone is large by share. V is TRBV28 and J is TRBJ1-4; perhaps TRBD1 as D (5 bases). The CDR3 spans 18 residues. Between the trimmed V and J ends, which lost 5 bases and 4 bases, there was a span of 23 bases. Germline V CDR1 and CDR2: MDHEN, SYDVKM. The CDR3 protein is CASSPRDEMAVRNEKLFF. The CDR3 bases are TGTGCCAGCAGTCCCAGGGACGAAATGGCCGTCCGTAATGAAAAACTGTTTTTT.

This clone has only a few counts. The rearrangement links TRBV5-1 to TRBJ1-1; D gene uncertain. CDR1 is SGHRS and CDR2 is YFSETQ in the germline V gene. The V and J ends lost 4 bases and 2 bases respectively, with 12 bases between them. CDR3 length: 14 residues. CDR3 DNA sequence: TGCGCCAGCAGCCAAGGGAGCGTCAACACTGAAGCTTTCTTT. Translation: CASSQGSVNTEAFF. The whole variable domain, filled in from reference TRBV5-1 and TRBJ1-1, reads KAGVTQTPRYLIKTRGQQVTLSCSPISGHRSVSWYQQTPGQGLQFLFEYFSETQRNKGNFPGRFSGRQFSNSRSEMNVSTLELGDSALYLCASSQGSVNTEAFFGQGTRLTVV.

V usage is TRBV14 and J usage is TRBJ2-7; D is perhaps TRBD1 (5 bases). The CDR3 runs to 15 residues. CDR1 and CDR2 (germline): SGHDN, FVKESK. The ends were cut back, 1 base at V and 2 bases at J, with 12 bases in the middle. The DNA of the CDR3 is TGTGCCAGCAGCCAAGGCCGGACAAGCCCCTACGAGCAGTACTTC. Its translation: CASSQGRTSPYEQYF.

By share of the sample, this clone is large (0.1 to 1%). This sequence joins TRBV6-8 and TRBJ1-1; no reliable D call. This CDR3 region has 13 residues. From germline, CDR1 is MNHGY and CDR2 SAAAGT. V was shortened by 2 bases and J by 3 bases, with 7 bases between the two germline ends. CDR3 in amino acids: CASSYRVDTEAFF. CDR3 bases: TGTGCCAGCAGTTACAGGGTGGACACTGAAGCTTTCTTT.

The CDR3 DNA reads TGTGCCGGAGACAGGGGGCGCGACACTGAAGCTTTCTTT. This encodes CAGDRGRDTEAFF. The gene calls are TRBV6-8 and TRBJ1-1, with 10 nucleotides matching TRBD1. The CDR3 has 13 amino acids. CDR1 and CDR2 from the germline V gene are MNHGY and SAAAGT. The V gene end was trimmed by 11 bases and the J gene end by 3 bases; junction bases not matched to a gene: 6.

This clone has only one observation. This chain uses TRBV18 with TRBJ2-7, with TRBD1 identical over 8 bases. Per the germline V gene, CDR1 is KGHSH and CDR2 is LQKENI. CDR3 length: 12 amino acids. Unmatched junction bases numbered 2, after V lost 5 bases and J lost 5 bases. The CDR3 spells CASSNRGNEQYF. CDR3 nucleotides: TGTGCCAGCTCAAACAGGGGGAACGAGCAGTACTTC.

This sequence joins TRBV6-8 and TRBJ1-1; D is perhaps TRBD1 (5 bases). V lost 5 bases, J lost 9 bases, and 13 bases lay in between. This CDR3 has 12 amino acids. Germline assignment: CDR1 MNHGY and CDR2 SAAAGT. The CDR3 nucleotides are TGTGCCAGCAGTCAAAGGGGAGGCCAAGCTTTCTTT. Translated, it gives CASSQRGGQAFF.

This clone was observed a few times. The V call is TRBV29-1, the J call TRBJ2-4; 8 nucleotides match TRBD1. There are 14 residues in the CDR3. After removal of 2 bases from V and 1 base from J, the junction contained 1 base not matched to a gene. CDR1 is SQVTM, CDR2 ANQGSEA, per germline. DNA for the CDR3: TGCAGCGTTGAAACAGGGGGGGCCAAAAACATTCAGTACTTC. This gives the protein CSVETGGAKNIQYF.

Sample share makes this clone large. The chain carries TRBV9 and TRBJ2-5; D is possibly TRBD1 (5 bases). This CDR3 spans 15 amino acids. V was shortened by 4 bases and J by 2 bases, with 15 bases between the two germline ends. Germline lookup yields CDR1 SGDLS and CDR2 YYNGEE. CDR3: CASSPGNGRQETQYF. The CDR3 nucleotides are TGTGCCAGCAGCCCAGGGAACGGTAGACAAGAGACCCAGTACTTC.